This TCR beta chain originates from a study of blood T cell repertoires in COVID-19. Study as a whole: Acute and convalescent COVID-19 specimens originated in the United States, Italy and Spain. T cells, B-cell-depleted T cells, or PBMCs provided the cDNA or gDNA that served as material.

Per the original methods: Scientists estimated how many nucleated cells there were by amplifying reference gene primers. Only in-frame clones appear in the TCRdb table, and some are missing; sequencing was by immunoSEQ multiplex PCR. The V and J calls and clone size are taken from that table; D and trimming were inferred from the DNA. The table includes about 84,000 clones, around 80% detected once. CDR1 and CDR2 (germline): LNHDA, SQIVND (reference sequence). Trimming stripped 6 bases from V and 4 bases from J, with 12 bases between. The CDR3 sequence is 13 residues long. The TCR was taken from an elderly man with active or convalescent COVID-19. The genes are TRBV19 and TRBJ1-2, with TRBD1 as a possible D gene (5 bases). The sample was peripheral blood. For the CDR3, the DNA is TGTGCCAGTAGAGTTGAAGGGGTCTATGGCTACACCTTC. Amino acid sequence: CASRVEGVYGYTF.